The 32 T cell receptor beta chains presented below share a single source sample, sequenced in a study of blood T cell repertoires in COVID-19. Assay used: immunoSEQ multiplex PCR; TCRdb lists only in-frame clones, some missing. The sample lists about 130,000 clones, roughly 90% seen once, with more than 3% in the top ten. The specimen was peripheral blood. The receptors were sampled from a middle-aged man with active COVID-19.

The rearrangement uses TRBV28 and TRBJ1-4; tentatively, D is TRBD1 (5 bases). Trimming pared 5 bases from V and 2 bases from J, leaving 15 bases between. The CDR3 loop spans 16 amino acids. Germline loops: CDR1 MDHEN, CDR2 SYDVKM. The CDR3 DNA reads as TGTGCCAGCAGTACCCTGGAGGGGCCGACTAATGAAAAACTGTTTTTT. It yields the protein CASSTLEGPTNEKLFF.

V gene TRBV24-1 combines with J gene TRBJ2-1; D uncertain. V gave up 8 bases and J gave up 5 bases, with 12 bases separating them. Germline CDR1 and CDR2: KGHDR and SFDVKD. The CDR3 totals 13 residues. Here the CDR3 reads CATTATGDNEQFF. CDR3 DNA sequence: TGTGCCACCACCGCGACTGGAGACAATGAGCAGTTCTTC.

The chain employs TRBV5-5 and TRBJ2-7; 9 bases align to TRBD1. The V gene's germline CDR1 is SGHKS and CDR2 YYEKEE (reference sequence). V was clipped by 4 bases and J by 3 bases; unmatched bases: 8. This CDR3 contains 15 residues. CDR3 region: CASSTAGQGGYEQYF. In DNA, the CDR3 is TGTGCCAGCAGCACCGCGGGACAGGGAGGCTACGAGCAGTACTTC.

This chain connects TRBV5-1 to TRBJ2-2; the match to TRBD1 covers 11 bases. The CDR3 consists of 16 residues. Trimming at V came to 5 bases and at J to 4 bases, leaving 7 bases not matched to a gene. Germline V lookup: CDR1 SGHRS, CDR2 YFSETQ. In DNA, the CDR3 is TGCGCCAGCAGTTCAAGGACAGGGGGCGTCACCGGGGAGCTGTTTTTT. As protein: CASSSRTGGVTGELFF.

The chain combines TRBV6-6 with TRBJ2-1; 9 bases agree with TRBD1. Germline V gives CDR1 MNHNY, CDR2 SVGAGI (reference sequence). There are 13 residues in the CDR3. V shed 4 bases, J shed 8 bases, and the junction held 3 bases outside the gene matches. The CDR3 bases are TGTGCCAGCAGTTGGGGACAGGGCTATGAGCAGTTCTTC. Amino acid sequence: CASSWGQGYEQFF.

The chain joins TRBV5-8 to TRBJ1-1; maybe TRBD1 (6 bases). The CDR3 length is 14 residues. Trimming took 6 bases from V and 1 from J, leaving 13 bases between them. CDR1 and CDR2 (germline): SGHTS, YDEGEE. CDR3 nucleotides: TGTGCCAGCAACCGGGACAAGGCGAACACTGAAGCTTTCTTT. Translating it yields CASNRDKANTEAFF.

Concerning this clone itself: It is unclear where the CDR3 begins or ends on the DNA, so no DNA is shown, and the CDR3 is as TCRdb lists it. This rearrangement joins TRBV2 to TRBJ1-2. Including both end residues, the CDR3 is 15 amino acids long. Germline loops: CDR1 SNHLY, CDR2 FYNNEI. The CDR3 is CASSEAVGRGTPGAF.

CDR3 coding DNA: TGTGCCAGCAGTGAGGGGTCGGAGGGTCAGCCCCAGCATTTT. Translated, it gives CASSEGSEGQPQHF. The chain recombines TRBV6-2 or TRBV6-3 with TRBJ1-5; a possible D gene is TRBD1 (5 bases). This CDR3 comprises 14 residues. V was trimmed by 5 bases and J by 6 bases, leaving 14 bases between them. Germline CDR1 MNHEY, CDR2 SVGEGT.

V is TRBV4-1 and J is TRBJ1-1; tentatively, D is TRBD1 (5 bases). Germline V CDR1 and CDR2: MGHRA, YSYEKL. V dropped 1 base and J dropped 1 base, with 10 bases sitting between them. This CDR3 spans 15 amino acids. In DNA form, the CDR3 reads TGCGCCAGCAGCCAAGGACCCGACAGGAACACTGAAGCTTTCTTT. Translation: CASSQGPDRNTEAFF.

V and J are TRBV20-1 and TRBJ2-7; 12 positions agree with TRBD2. Germline lookup yields CDR1 DFQATT and CDR2 SNEGSKA (reference sequence). J gave up 7 bases and V 6 bases, and 7 bases lay outside the gene matches. The CDR3 consists of 13 residues. CDR3 in amino acids: CSASLAGGNEQYF. The CDR3 nucleotides read TGCAGTGCAAGTCTAGCGGGGGGGAATGAGCAGTACTTC.

This chain joins TRBV6-2 or TRBV6-3 and TRBJ2-2, with TRBD2 matching over 10 bases. CDR1 MNHEY and CDR2 SVGEGT come from the germline V gene. J was trimmed by 1 base and V by 5 bases; bases with no gene match: 1. The CDR3 extends over 15 amino acids. CDR3 in amino acids: CASSRTSGNTGELFF. DNA for the CDR3: TGTGCCAGCAGTCGGACTAGCGGGAACACCGGGGAGCTGTTTTTT.

This clone came up once. This chain links TRBV24-1 with TRBJ2-1; TRBD2 matches 11 bases. The CDR3 extends over 16 amino acids. Germline loops: CDR1 KGHDR, CDR2 SFDVKD. V trimming: 9 bases; J trimming: 3 bases; junction bases outside the gene matches: 9. The CDR3 bases are TGTGCCACCGGGGTAGCGGGAGGGGCCGACTACAATGAGCAGTTCTTC. Encoded protein: CATGVAGGADYNEQFF.

CDR3 amino acids: CASSVGGLDEQYF. CDR3 bases: TGTGCCAGCAGCGTAGGGGGGCTAGACGAGCAGTACTTC. The V and J genes are TRBV9 and TRBJ2-7; D may be TRBD1 (6 bases). Deletions cut 0 bases from V and 5 bases from J, with 9 bases between. This CDR3 is built from 13 residues. Germline CDR1 reads SGDLS; CDR2 reads YYNGEE. The full variable domain, its missing parts supplied by reference TRBV9 and TRBJ2-7, is DSGVTQTPKHLITATGQRVTLRCSPRSGDLSVYWYQQSLDQGLQFLIQYYNGEERAKGNILERFSAQQFPDLHSELNLSSLELGDSALYFCASSVGGLDEQYFGPGTRLTVT.

The chain employs TRBV19 and TRBJ2-6; a possible D gene is TRBD2 (5 bases). Per germline, CDR1 LNHDA and CDR2 SQIVND (reference sequence). Trimming took off 6 bases at V and 2 bases at J, with 8 bases between the two ends. This CDR3 is 14 amino acids long. CDR3 sequence reads: CASRGAAGANVLTF. For the CDR3, the DNA is TGTGCCAGTAGAGGAGCGGCTGGGGCCAACGTCCTGACTTTC.

The CDR3 nucleotides are TGTGCCAGCTCACAACCGGGACAGGGTATCAACGAGCAGTACTTC. Translating gives CASSQPGQGINEQYF. This rearrangement joins TRBV18 to TRBJ2-7, with 9 bases lining up with TRBD1. V lost 4 bases and J lost 5; bases outside the gene matches: 9. Germline loops: CDR1 KGHSH, CDR2 LQKENI. This CDR3 has 15 residues.

This clone was seen just once. The chain couples TRBV5-4 to TRBJ1-2; possibly TRBD1 for D (5 bases). There are 16 residues in the CDR3. The V end lost 3 bases, the J end lost 3 bases, and 18 bases lay between the germline ends. CDR1 and CDR2 (germline): SGHNT, YYREEE (reference sequence). This CDR3 is CASSSPTMGRDYGYTF. CDR3 coding DNA: TGTGCCAGCAGCTCCCCCACGATGGGGCGCGACTATGGCTACACCTTC.

This rearrangement joins TRBV19 to TRBJ2-1; 8 bases map to TRBD2. V was pared by 5 bases and J by 4 bases, with 10 bases of the junction left unmatched. CDR3 length: 16 residues. From germline, CDR1 is LNHDA and CDR2 SQIVND (reference sequence). CDR3 sequence: CASSALAGGVYNEQFF. The CDR3 DNA reads as TGTGCCAGTAGTGCCCTAGCGGGCGGGGTGTACAATGAGCAGTTCTTC.

The chain uses TRBV12-5 and TRBJ1-5; D perhaps matches TRBD1 (6 bases). This CDR3 comprises 13 residues. The V gene lost 5 bases and the J gene lost 6 bases, with 11 bases spanning the gap. Germline CDR1 is LGHNT and CDR2 is FRNRAP. CDR3: CASGLQGSQPQHF. DNA of the CDR3: TGTGCTAGTGGTCTACAGGGTAGTCAGCCCCAGCATTTT.

The genes are TRBV29-1 and TRBJ2-3, with D maybe TRBD2 (6 bases). Germline loops: CDR1 SQVTM, CDR2 ANQGSEA. This CDR3 spans 14 amino acids. V lost 4 bases and J lost 2, with 13 bases in between. Written as DNA, the CDR3 is TGCAGCGTTGGGGCTAGCGAAGTCACAGATACGCAGTATTTT. Translation: CSVGASEVTDTQYF.

V gene TRBV4-1 combines with J gene TRBJ1-4, with D possibly TRBD1 on 5 matching bases. V shed 1 base and J shed 4 bases, with 10 bases lying between them. Germline V gene data show CDR1 as MGHRA and CDR2 as YSYEKL. The CDR3 consists of 15 residues. The CDR3 DNA sequence: TGCGCCAGCAGCCAAGGACAGCATATTAATGAAAAACTGTTTTTT. It encodes CASSQGQHINEKLFF.

The CDR3 loop is CASSPLAPGTSSYEQYF. The CDR3 nucleotides read TGTGCCAGCAGCCCACTTGCCCCCGGGACTAGTTCCTACGAGCAGTACTTC. The chain couples TRBV5-4 to TRBJ2-7, with 8 bases matching TRBD2. This CDR3 comprises 17 residues. Germline V gene sequence: CDR1 SGHNT, CDR2 YYREEE (reference sequence). With V trimmed by 4 bases and J by 1 base, 13 bases remained unmatched.

V gene TRBV27 combines with J gene TRBJ2-6; 16 bases are a match to TRBD2. The CDR3 extends over 22 amino acids. V lost 5 bases, J lost 0 bases, and 13 bases stayed unmatched. Per the germline V gene, CDR1 is MNHEY and CDR2 is SMNVEV (reference sequence). CDR3 protein: CASSRGLAGGLPSPSGANVLTF. CDR3 bases: TGTGCCAGCAGTAGGGGACTAGCGGGGGGGTTGCCAAGTCCCTCTGGGGCCAACGTCCTGACTTTC.

Here the CDR3 reads CASSFSHTDTQYF. CDR3 sequence (DNA): TGTGCCAGCAGCTTCAGTCACACAGATACGCAGTATTTT. This chain uses TRBV5-8 with TRBJ2-3; D gene ambiguous. The V gene lost 2 bases and the J gene lost 2 bases, with 6 bases spanning the gap. CDR3 length: 13 amino acids. CDR1 is SGHTS and CDR2 is YDEGEE in the germline V gene.

The rearrangement links TRBV11-2 to TRBJ2-3, with TRBD2 matching over 15 bases. The CDR3 length is 19 residues. Trimming cost V 8 bases and J 4 bases; bases outside gene matches: 16. Germline assignment: CDR1 SGHAT and CDR2 FQNNGV. The CDR3 loop reads CASRRTSGRARAVADTQYF. The CDR3 bases are TGTGCCAGCCGACGGACTAGCGGGAGGGCCAGGGCAGTCGCAGATACGCAGTATTTT.

This sequence joins TRBV7-9 and TRBJ2-3; D is ambiguous. Trimming took off 5 bases at V and 6 bases at J, with 9 bases between the two ends. Germline V gene lookup returns CDR1 SEHNR and CDR2 FQNEAQ (reference sequence). The CDR3 has 12 amino acids. The CDR3 sequence is CASSPNLDTQYF. The CDR3 nucleotides are TGTGCCAGCAGCCCCAATTTGGATACGCAGTATTTT. The full variable domain, completed using reference TRBV7-9 and TRBJ2-3, is DTGVSQNPRHKITKRGQNVTFRCDPISEHNRLYWYRQTLGQGPEFLTYFQNEAQLEKSRLLSDRFSAERPKGSFSTLEIQRTEQGDSAMYLCASSPNLDTQYFGPGTRLTVL.

The chain carries TRBV27 and TRBJ2-1; 9 bases are a match to TRBD2. V gave up 1 base and J gave up 4 bases; unmatched junction bases: 8. This CDR3 contains 17 residues. The germline gives CDR1 MNHEY, CDR2 SMNVEV (reference sequence). CDR3 in amino acids: CASSLFYQTSGYNEQFF. The CDR3 region has the DNA TGTGCCAGCAGTTTATTTTACCAGACTAGCGGATACAATGAGCAGTTCTTC.

The table lists this clone with a count of one. The J gene is TRBJ1-6, the V gene TRBV7-3; 7 bases are shared with TRBD1. This CDR3 has 14 amino acids. Losses at the gene ends were 4 bases for V and 7 bases for J; bases not matched to a gene: 4. Germline-derived CDR1 and CDR2 are SGHTA and FQGTGA. As DNA, the CDR3 is TGTGCCAGCAGCTCGGGGACAGCGAATTCACCCCTCCACTTT. Translation gives CASSSGTANSPLHF.

The chain has TRBV9 and TRBJ2-1; a weak D match, TRBD2 (7 bases). CDR1 and CDR2 (germline): SGDLS, YYNGEE. The CDR3 spans 17 residues. The ends were cut back, 0 bases at V and 8 bases at J, with 21 bases in the middle. The CDR3 nucleotides read TGTGCCAGCAGCGTAGCGCTTGGGGGGGGCAAGGTTTATGAGCAGTTCTTC. Protein sequence: CASSVALGGGKVYEQFF.

J is TRBJ2-5 and V is TRBV20-1; 11 positions match TRBD2. J gave up 1 base and V 3 bases, and 7 bases lay outside the gene matches. CDR3 length: 16 amino acids. CDR1 is DFQATT and CDR2 is SNEGSKA in the germline V gene (reference sequence). The CDR3 DNA reads TGCAGTGCTAGTTCTACGACTAGCGGGGCCCAAGAGACCCAGTACTTC. Encoded protein: CSASSTTSGAQETQYF.

The gene calls are TRBV24-1 and TRBJ2-2; 9 bases are a match to TRBD1. The CDR3 length is 18 residues. With V trimmed by 4 bases and J by 0 bases, 8 bases remained unmatched. Germline V gives CDR1 KGHDR, CDR2 SFDVKD. The CDR3 region has the DNA TGTGCCACCAGTGACTCCGGGACAGGGCTTACGAACACCGGGGAGCTGTTTTTT. As protein: CATSDSGTGLTNTGELFF.

V usage is TRBV2 and J usage is TRBJ1-4; D gene uncertain. The germline V and J ends were trimmed by 4 bases and 8 bases, with 8 bases remaining between them. The germline V gene has CDR1 SNHLY and CDR2 FYNNEI. The CDR3 runs to 12 residues. CDR3 nucleotides: TGTGCCAGCAGTGGAGCCGGGGAAAAACTGTTTTTT. Amino acid sequence: CASSGAGEKLFF.

J is TRBJ2-3 and V is TRBV12-5; 10 bases agree with TRBD2. V was pared by 3 bases and J by 0 bases, with 9 bases of the junction left unmatched. The CDR3 runs to 18 residues. The germline gives CDR1 LGHNT, CDR2 FRNRAP. The CDR3 DNA follows: TGTGCTAGTGGTTTAGGAGCGGGAGGGCCTAGAAGCACAGATACGCAGTATTTT. Translating it yields CASGLGAGGPRSTDTQYF.